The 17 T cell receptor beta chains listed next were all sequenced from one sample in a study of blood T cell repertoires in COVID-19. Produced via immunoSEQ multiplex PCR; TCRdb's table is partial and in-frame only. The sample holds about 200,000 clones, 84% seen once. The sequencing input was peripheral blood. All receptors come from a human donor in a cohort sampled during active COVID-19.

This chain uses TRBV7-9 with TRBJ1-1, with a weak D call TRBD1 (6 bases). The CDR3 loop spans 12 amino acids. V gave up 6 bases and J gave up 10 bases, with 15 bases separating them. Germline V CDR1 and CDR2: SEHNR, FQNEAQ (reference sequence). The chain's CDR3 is CASRGAGPGAFF. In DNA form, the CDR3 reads TGTGCCAGCAGGGGGGCAGGGCCGGGAGCTTTCTTT.

The CDR3 loop is CASAVGGEDYGYTF. The CDR3 coding sequence is TGTGCCAGCGCCGTTGGGGGGGAGGACTATGGCTACACCTTC. The chain recombines TRBV6-5 with TRBJ1-2, with D perhaps matching TRBD1 (5 bases). The CDR3 is made up of 14 amino acids. Trimming cost V 8 bases and J 3 bases, with 16 bases left between them. Germline V gene lookup returns CDR1 MNHEY and CDR2 SVGAGI.

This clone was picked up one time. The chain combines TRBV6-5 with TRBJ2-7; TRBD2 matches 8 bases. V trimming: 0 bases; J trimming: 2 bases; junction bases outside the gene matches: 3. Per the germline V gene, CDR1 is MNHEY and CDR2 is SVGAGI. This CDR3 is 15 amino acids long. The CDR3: CASSYSGSGTYEQYF. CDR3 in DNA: TGTGCCAGCAGTTACTCTGGTAGCGGGACCTACGAGCAGTACTTC.

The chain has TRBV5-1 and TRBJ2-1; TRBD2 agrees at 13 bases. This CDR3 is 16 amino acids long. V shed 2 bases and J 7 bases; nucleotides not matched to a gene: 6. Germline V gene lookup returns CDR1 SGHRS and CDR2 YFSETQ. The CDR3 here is CASSLPTSGRNNEQFF. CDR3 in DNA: TGCGCCAGCAGCTTACCGACTAGCGGGAGGAATAATGAGCAGTTCTTC.

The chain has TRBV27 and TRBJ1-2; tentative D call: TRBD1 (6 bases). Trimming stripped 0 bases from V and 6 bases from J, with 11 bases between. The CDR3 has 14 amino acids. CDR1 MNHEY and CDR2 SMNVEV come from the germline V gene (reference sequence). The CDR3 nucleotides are TGTGCCAGCAGTTTATCGTGGGCAGGGGATGGCTACACCTTC. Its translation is CASSLSWAGDGYTF.

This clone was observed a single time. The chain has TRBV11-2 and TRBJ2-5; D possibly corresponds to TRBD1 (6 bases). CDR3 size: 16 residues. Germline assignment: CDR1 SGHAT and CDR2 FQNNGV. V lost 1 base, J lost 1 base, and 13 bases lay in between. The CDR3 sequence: CASSLGPQGIQETQYF. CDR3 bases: TGTGCCAGCAGCTTAGGGCCACAGGGTATCCAAGAGACCCAGTACTTC.

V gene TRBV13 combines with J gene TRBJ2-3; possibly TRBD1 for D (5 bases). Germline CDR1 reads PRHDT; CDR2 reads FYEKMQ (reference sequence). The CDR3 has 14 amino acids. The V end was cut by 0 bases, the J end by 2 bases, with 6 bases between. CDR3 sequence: CASSLGGPTDTQYF. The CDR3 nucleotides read TGTGCCAGCAGCTTAGGGGGGCCCACAGATACGCAGTATTTT.

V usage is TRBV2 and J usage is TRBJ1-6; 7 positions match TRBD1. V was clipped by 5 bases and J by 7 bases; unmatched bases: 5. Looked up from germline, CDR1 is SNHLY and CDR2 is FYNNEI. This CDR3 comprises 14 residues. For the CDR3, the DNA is TGTGCCAGCAGTAGGACAGGAGGGAATTCACCCCTCCACTTT. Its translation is CASSRTGGNSPLHF.

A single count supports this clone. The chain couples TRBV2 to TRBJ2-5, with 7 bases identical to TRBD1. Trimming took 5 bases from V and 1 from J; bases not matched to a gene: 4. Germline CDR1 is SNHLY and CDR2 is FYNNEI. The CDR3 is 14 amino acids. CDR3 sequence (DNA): TGTGCCAGCAGTATAGACAGGGCCCAAGAGACCCAGTACTTC. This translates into CASSIDRAQETQYF.

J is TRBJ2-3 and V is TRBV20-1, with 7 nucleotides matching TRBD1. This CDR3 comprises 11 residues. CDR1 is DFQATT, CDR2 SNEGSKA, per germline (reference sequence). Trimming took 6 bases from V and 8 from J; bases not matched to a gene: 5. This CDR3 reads CSARDSSTQYF. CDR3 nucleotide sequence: TGCAGTGCGAGGGACAGTTCTACGCAGTATTTT.

In DNA, the CDR3 is TGTGCCAGCAGCCGGACAGGGGGTAGCAATGAGCAGTTCTTC. Translated, it gives CASSRTGGSNEQFF. The chain recombines TRBV6-4 with TRBJ2-1; 10 positions agree with TRBD1. This CDR3 contains 14 residues. The J segment lost 6 bases and the V segment lost 6 bases, leaving 5 bases of the junction unmatched. The germline gives CDR1 MRHNA, CDR2 SNTAGT.

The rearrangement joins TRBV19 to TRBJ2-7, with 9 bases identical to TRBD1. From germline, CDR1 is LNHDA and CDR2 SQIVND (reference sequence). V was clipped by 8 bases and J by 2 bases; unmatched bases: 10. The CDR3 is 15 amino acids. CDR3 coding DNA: TGTGCCAGTCCCCCCGGATGGGACAGGGCCTACGAGCAGTACTTC. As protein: CASPPGWDRAYEQYF.

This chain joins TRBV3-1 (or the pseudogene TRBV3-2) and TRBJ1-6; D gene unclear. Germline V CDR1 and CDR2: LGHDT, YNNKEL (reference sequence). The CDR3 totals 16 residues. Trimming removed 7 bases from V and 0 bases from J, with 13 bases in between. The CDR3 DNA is TGTGCCAGCACCAAAGACGGGAGCTCCTATAATTCACCCCTCCACTTT. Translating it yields CASTKDGSSYNSPLHF.

DNA of the CDR3: TGTGCCAGTTCTAGGGGTTACGAGCAGTACTTC. Its protein product is CASSRGYEQYF. The V gene is TRBV2, the J gene TRBJ2-7; D possibly corresponds to TRBD1 (5 bases). From germline, CDR1 is SNHLY and CDR2 FYNNEI. CDR3 length: 11 residues. V shed 9 bases and J shed 4 bases, with 10 bases lying between them.

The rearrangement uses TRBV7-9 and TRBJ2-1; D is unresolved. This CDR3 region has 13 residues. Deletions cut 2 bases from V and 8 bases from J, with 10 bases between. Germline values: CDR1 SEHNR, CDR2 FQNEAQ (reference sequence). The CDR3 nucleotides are TGTGCCAGCAGCTTAAGACCGGGTGATGAGCAGTTCTTC. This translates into CASSLRPGDEQFF.

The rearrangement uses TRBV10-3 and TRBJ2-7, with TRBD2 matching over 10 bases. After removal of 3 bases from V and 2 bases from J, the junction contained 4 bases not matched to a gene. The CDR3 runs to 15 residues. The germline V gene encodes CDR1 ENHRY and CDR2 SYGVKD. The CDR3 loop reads CAISDSTSGAYEQYF. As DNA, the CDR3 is TGTGCCATCAGTGACTCTACTAGCGGGGCCTACGAGCAGTACTTC.

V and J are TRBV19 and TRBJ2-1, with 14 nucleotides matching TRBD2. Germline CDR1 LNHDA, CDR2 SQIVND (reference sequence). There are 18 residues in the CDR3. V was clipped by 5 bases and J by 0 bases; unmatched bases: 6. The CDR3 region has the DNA TGTGCCAGTAGTTCTGGGACTAGCGGGAGTAGCTCCTACAATGAGCAGTTCTTC. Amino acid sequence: CASSSGTSGSSSYNEQFF.